What follows is one TCR beta chain and its context. This sample is drawn from a study of blood T cell repertoires in COVID-19. Overall study context: PBMCs, B-cell-depleted T cells, or T cells provided the cDNA or gDNA that made up the material.

Original analysis: Reference gene primer amplification yielded estimated nucleated cell counts. Measured with immunoSEQ multiplex PCR; TCRdb has only the in-frame clones, and not every one. Clonal size and the V and J genes are those of that table, whereas D and trimming came from the DNA. Seen here are 150,000 to 170,000 clones, 75% to 95% observed once, and the top ten hold less than 0.6%. The germline CDR1 and CDR2 sequences are SGHDN and FVKESK. This CDR3 is 16 amino acids long. Unmatched junction bases numbered 5, after V lost 4 bases and J lost 0 bases. The V call is TRBV14, the J call TRBJ2-2, with 7 bases matching TRBD1. The material sequenced was peripheral blood. The TCR sequence derives from a man aged 45 to 65 with acute or convalescent COVID-19. CDR3 bases: TGTGCCAGCAGCCCTCGGACAGGTTCGAACACCGGGGAGCTGTTTTTT. Amino acid sequence: CASSPRTGSNTGELFF.